This T cell receptor beta chain was documented in a study of shared clonotypes between healthy human individuals (dated by TCRdb to 2020 to 2021). With respect to the entire study: Three men and two women, aged 18 to 49 years, made up the cohort. For each donor, CD4 naive and CD4 memory were each given three plates, CD8 naive was given two plates, and CD8 memory was given one plate. Different laboratories and diverse techniques were used to prepare libraries and sequence TCR repertoires, to increase sequencing depth and limit assay-specific biases. Between about 0.8 and 9 billion PBMCs per donor were obtained by leukapheresis. The study deeply sequenced blood TCR repertoires of about 5 healthy adults to estimate repertoire size and the extent of clonotype sharing between individuals. The research as a whole found: Clonotypes shared by all four sorted-subset donors showed higher generation probabilities than non-shared clonotypes. Only blood was sampled, and tissue TCR repertoires likely differ from those in blood. Based on pairwise subsampling, the degree of clonotype sharing among donors was expected to be affected by sequencing depth. Sharing across several donors was observed for around 5% of naive CD4, over 3% of naive CD8, 2% to 2.5% of memory CD4, and around 0.42% of memory CD8 clonotypes. The small number of donors limited the genetic and exposure-history diversity represented. Larger estimated clonotype richness was generally found for naive subsets than for memory subsets. Even with the large sequencing depth, rarefaction of the sorted-subset datasets indicated that sequencing was incomplete.

CDR1 and CDR2, looked up from the germline V gene, are SGHVS and FQNEAQ. Ends trimmed: V by 0 bases, J by 6 bases; bases unmatched to a gene: 4. The CDR3 runs 15 amino acids, cysteine and phenylalanine included. Just the 45-base CDR3 DNA is kept, in frame starting at base 1. TCR CDR3 regions were amplified from genomic DNA by multiplex PCR using the deep immunoSEQ assay. Extracted genomic DNA from each cell subset was distributed evenly across all wells of several immunoSEQ 96-well plates, and each plate was treated as a replicate. For sorted subsets, around 0.2 ug genomic DNA, equal to some 30,000 T cell genomes, was loaded into each replicate PCR. The purified libraries were quantified using a Qubit 3.0 fluorometer, sized with a Bioanalyzer 2100, and then quantified again using the KAPA Library Quantification kit. Every immunoSEQ 96-well plate was sequenced on a separate single-read 150-cycle Illumina NextSeq 550 flow cell. The original methods were these. Because the immunoSEQ output included only junctional sequences and no quality scores, the filtering could not be the same as the filtering used for full-length reads. Sequences were annotated with PyIR, a Python wrapper for IgBLAST v1.9, using IMGT germline references to assign V/J genes and CDR3. Reads were removed for weak V/J assignments (E-value above 1e-6), missing CDR3, stop codons, out-of-frame junctions, or ambiguous translated residues. V3J clonotypes were defined as sequences sharing the same inferred V gene, J gene, and CDR3 amino acid sequence. The percentage overlap between two repertoires was calculated by dividing the number of shared unique clonotypes by the size of the smaller repertoire. Repertoire richness was assessed with RTK rarefaction, the Chao1 estimator, and Recon v2.1 estimates of unobserved clonotypes. OLGA was used to compute generation probabilities for all TCRbeta clonotypes that the gDNA method yielded from a handful of donors. Not all clones reach the TCRdb copy of this immuneACCESS table, which keeps in-frame sequences only. Checked studies attribute under half of the gap to unresolved V genes and leave the rest unexplained. V, J and clone size derive from that table, while D and trimming were established from the DNA sequence. For this sample there are about 1,900,000 clones; about 95% appear just once. 1.2% of the sample belongs to the ten largest clones.

Concerning this clone itself: The antigen it binds to is not known. Base-call qualities are not available, and no considerably larger clone is one nucleotide away.

CD8 naive samples were CD45RO-negative cells positively selected for CCR7, giving a CD45RA+CCR7+ population that excluded TemRA cells. Donors were healthy HIV-negative adults with no recently reported acute infections or vaccinations. Only Caucasian adults living in Nashville, Tennessee, USA were represented among the donors. Blood was collected by leukapheresis, and PBMCs were isolated by Ficoll-Histopaque density gradient centrifugation and then cryopreserved in liquid nitrogen vapor phase. Analytical flow cytometry was used to check the purity and quantity of each magnetically sorted T cell population. Genomic DNA was isolated from each sorted fraction and quantified by UV absorbance on a Nanodrop 2000c.

The sequenced sample was naive CD8+ T cells sorted from blood. The cell subset or site label on this specimen signifies: CD45RA+CCR7+. In this chain, TRBV7-8 is recombined with TRBJ2-3, with 9 bases matching TRBD2. The sequence derives from a man between 18 and 29 years old in good health. The CDR3 protein sequence reads: CASSLAPGLADTQYF. In nucleotides, the sequence is TGTGCCAGCAGCTTAGCCCCGGGACTAGCCGATACGCAGTATTTT.